This T cell receptor (beta chain) was obtained from a study of T cells in Graves' hyperthyroidism and ophthalmopathy. Regarding the study as a whole: Researchers found most expanded thyroid clonotypes above 0.001 in blood as well. The authors' 13 V-J model separated ophthalmopathy from stable hyperthyroidism.

Fresh peripheral blood, 10 ml, was the source of the PBMCs. Trimming took 4 bases from V and 4 from J, leaving 17 bases between them. The CDR3 is 15 residues long. Germline lookup yields CDR1 SGHRS and CDR2 YFSETQ. Of note for this clonotype: What it binds is unknown.

The source material, RNA transcripts, was used to amplify TCR beta CDR3 regions. First-round RT-PCR of the TCR CDR3 relied on the HTBI primer set. Using its own MiXCR run on the multiplex PCR reads, TCRdb lists one record per CDR3 protein. This table has about 590,000 distinct CDR3 sequences, 15% to 19% appearing once. The chain links TRBV5-1 to TRBJ1-2, with a possible D match to TRBD1 (5 bases). This sequence was found in a woman aged 25 to 45 with Graves' hyperthyroidism. The specimen sequenced was blood. The CDR3 DNA sequence: TGCGCCAGCAGCACTTCCTTTTCGGGGGGCTATGGCTACACCTTC. Translation: CASSTSFSGGYGYTF.